This T cell receptor (beta chain) was sequenced in a study of T cells after yellow fever vaccination. Template switching by 5'RACE produced TCR cDNA, adding a universal primer site and UMIs. TCRdb passed the 5' RACE reads through MiXCR, listing each CDR3 protein once. The sample holds 150,000 to 200,000 distinct CDR3 sequences; 5.5% to 7.5% are singletons and the top ten take more than 2.5%. Whole-study results and caveats: CD4 and CD8 compartments shared a small share of clonotypes, likely from convergent recombination.

This clonotype came up a few times. No antigen is known for it. The germline V and J ends were trimmed by 1 base and 5 bases, with 6 bases remaining between them. The germline CDR1 and CDR2 sequences are SGHRS and YFSETQ. This CDR3 has 13 residues. This chain joins TRBV5-1 and TRBJ1-4; D not resolved. This specimen was CD4+ T cells sorted from PBMCs, taken 5 to 6 days after the first yellow fever vaccination. The origin of this receptor is a man between 18 and 29 years old who received the YFV17D yellow fever vaccine. The CDR3 DNA is TGCGCCAGCAGCTTGAGGAGGAATGAAAAACTGTTTTTT. Its translation is CASSLRRNEKLFF.